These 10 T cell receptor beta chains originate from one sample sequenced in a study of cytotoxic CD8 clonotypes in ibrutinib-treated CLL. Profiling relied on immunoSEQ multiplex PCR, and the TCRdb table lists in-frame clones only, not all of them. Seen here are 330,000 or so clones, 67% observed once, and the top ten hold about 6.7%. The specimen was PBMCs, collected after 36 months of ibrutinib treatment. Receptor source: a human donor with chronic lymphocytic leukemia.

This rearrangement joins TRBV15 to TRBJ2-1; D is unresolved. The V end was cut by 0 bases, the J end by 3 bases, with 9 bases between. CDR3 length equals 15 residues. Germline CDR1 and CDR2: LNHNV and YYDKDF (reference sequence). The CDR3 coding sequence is TGTGCCACCAGCAGAGATCTGACCAACTACAATGAGCAGTTCTTC. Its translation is CATSRDLTNYNEQFF.

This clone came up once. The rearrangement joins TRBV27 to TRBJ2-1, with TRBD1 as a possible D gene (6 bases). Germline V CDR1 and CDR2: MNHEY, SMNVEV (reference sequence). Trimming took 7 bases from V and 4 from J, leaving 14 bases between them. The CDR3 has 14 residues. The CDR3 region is CASKLGQPYNEQFF. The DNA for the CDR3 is TGTGCCAGCAAACTGGGACAACCGTACAATGAGCAGTTCTTC.

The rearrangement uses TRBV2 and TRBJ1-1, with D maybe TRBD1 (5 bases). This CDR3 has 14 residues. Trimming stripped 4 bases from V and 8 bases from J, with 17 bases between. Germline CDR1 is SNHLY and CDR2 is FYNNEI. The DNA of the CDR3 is TGTGCCAGCAGTGTTAATGCAGGGAGTTCAGAAGCTTTCTTT. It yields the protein CASSVNAGSSEAFF.

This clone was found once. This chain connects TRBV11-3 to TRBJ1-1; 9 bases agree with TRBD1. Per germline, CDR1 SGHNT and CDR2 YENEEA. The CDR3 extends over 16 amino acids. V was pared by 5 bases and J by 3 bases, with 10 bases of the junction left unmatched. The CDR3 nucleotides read TGTGCCAGCAGCCCAGGACAGGGGCGAGGGGACACTGAAGCTTTCTTT. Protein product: CASSPGQGRGDTEAFF.

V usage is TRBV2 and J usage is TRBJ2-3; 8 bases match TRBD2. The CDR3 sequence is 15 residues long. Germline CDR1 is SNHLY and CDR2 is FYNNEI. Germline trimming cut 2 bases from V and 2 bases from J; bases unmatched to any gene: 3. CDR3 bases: TGTGCCAGCAGTGAAAAGCGGGGGACCACAGATACGCAGTATTTT. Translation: CASSEKRGTTDTQYF.

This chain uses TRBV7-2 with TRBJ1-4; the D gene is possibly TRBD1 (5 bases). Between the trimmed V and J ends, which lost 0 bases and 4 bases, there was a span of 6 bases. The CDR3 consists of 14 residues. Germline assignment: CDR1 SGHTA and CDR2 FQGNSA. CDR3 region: CASSLARGNEKLFF. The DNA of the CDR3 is TGTGCCAGCAGCTTAGCTAGGGGTAATGAAAAACTGTTTTTT.

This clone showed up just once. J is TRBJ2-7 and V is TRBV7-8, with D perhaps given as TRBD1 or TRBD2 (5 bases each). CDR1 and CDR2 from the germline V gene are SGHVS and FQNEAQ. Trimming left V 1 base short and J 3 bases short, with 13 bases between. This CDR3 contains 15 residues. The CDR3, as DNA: TGTGCCAGCAGCTTAGTTGGTGGGGGTGGCTACGAGCAGTACTTC. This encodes CASSLVGGGGYEQYF.

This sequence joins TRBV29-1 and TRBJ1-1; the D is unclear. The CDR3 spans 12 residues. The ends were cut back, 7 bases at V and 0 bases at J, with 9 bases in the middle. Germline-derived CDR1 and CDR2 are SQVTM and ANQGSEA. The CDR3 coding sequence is TGCAGCGGTGGACGTTTGAACACTGAAGCTTTCTTT. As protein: CSGGRLNTEAFF.

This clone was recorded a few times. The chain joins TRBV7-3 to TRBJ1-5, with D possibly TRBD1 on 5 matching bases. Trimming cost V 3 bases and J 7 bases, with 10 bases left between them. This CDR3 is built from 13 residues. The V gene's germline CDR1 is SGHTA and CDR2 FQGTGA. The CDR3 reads CASSFDSAQPQHF. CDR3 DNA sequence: TGTGCCAGCAGCTTCGACAGCGCGCAGCCCCAGCATTTT.

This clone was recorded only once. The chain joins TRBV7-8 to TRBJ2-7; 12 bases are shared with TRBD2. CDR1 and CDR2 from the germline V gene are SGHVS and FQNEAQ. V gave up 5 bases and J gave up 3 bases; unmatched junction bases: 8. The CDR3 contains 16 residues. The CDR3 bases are TGTGCCAGCAGCAAGGGACTAGCGGGTCACAACTACGAGCAGTACTTC. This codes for CASSKGLAGHNYEQYF.